The 20 T cell receptor beta chains listed next were all sequenced from one sample in a study of OX40 agonist ivuxolimab in advanced cancers. Sequenced by immunoSEQ multiplex PCR; TCRdb stores in-frame clones only, minus some. The sample gives 95,000 to 150,000 clones, over 85% of which show up once; over 0.15% is in the top ten. The input for sequencing was CD4+ or CD8+ T cells sorted from blood, taken in a trial of the OX40 agonist ivuxolimab. The receptors shown here come from an adult with an advanced solid tumor such as melanoma, head and neck, liver or kidney cancer.

J is TRBJ1-2 and V is TRBV7-2; 7 bases fit TRBD1. The V and J ends lost 5 bases and 4 bases, in that order; junction bases with no gene match: 10. Looked up from germline, CDR1 is SGHTA and CDR2 is FQGNSA. This CDR3 spans 15 amino acids. The CDR3 DNA follows: TGTGCCAGCAGCCCTAACCCCAGGGGGGCCTATGGCTACACCTTC. Amino acid sequence: CASSPNPRGAYGYTF. The full variable domain, rest sourced from reference TRBV7-2 and TRBJ1-2, is GAGVSQSPSNKVTEKGKDVELRCDPISGHTALYWYRQSLGQGLEFLIYFQGNSAPDKSGLPSDRFSAERTGGSVSTLTIQRTQQEDSAVYLCASSPNPRGAYGYTFGSGTRLTVV.

V is TRBV30 and J is TRBJ2-4; TRBD1 matches 7 bases. Per the germline V gene, CDR1 is GTSNPN and CDR2 is SVGIG (reference sequence). Trimming at V came to 1 base and at J to 0 bases, leaving 12 bases not matched to a gene. The CDR3 totals 18 residues. The CDR3 region has the DNA TGTGCCTGGAGTGCCTCTGGTTGGGACAGTCTAGCCAAAAACATTCAGTACTTC. It encodes CAWSASGWDSLAKNIQYF.

J is TRBJ1-1 and V is TRBV28; 11 nucleotides match TRBD1. Unmatched junction bases numbered 2, after V lost 2 bases and J lost 3 bases. The CDR3 runs 15 residues. Germline loops: CDR1 MDHEN, CDR2 SYDVKM. CDR3 sequence (DNA): TGTGCCAGCAGTTTAGGGGGACAGGGGGACACTGAAGCTTTCTTT. Translating it yields CASSLGGQGDTEAFF.

The rearrangement links TRBV15 to TRBJ1-1; D unclear. Germline V gene sequence: CDR1 LNHNV, CDR2 YYDKDF (reference sequence). Trimming took off 0 bases at V and 2 bases at J, with 7 bases between the two ends. The CDR3 is 14 residues long. CDR3 protein: CATSRDTHNTEAFF. In nucleotides, the CDR3 is TGTGCCACCAGCAGAGATACCCATAACACTGAAGCTTTCTTT.

The genes are TRBV28 and TRBJ2-7; 9 bases map to TRBD2. The CDR3 extends over 13 amino acids. Germline V gives CDR1 MDHEN, CDR2 SYDVKM. The V and J ends lost 3 bases and 7 bases, in that order; junction bases with no gene match: 4. CDR3 sequence: CASSLAGGPEQYF. The CDR3 nucleotides are TGTGCCAGCAGTTTGGCGGGAGGGCCTGAGCAGTACTTC.

The chain links TRBV6-5 to TRBJ1-5, with TRBD1 matching 8 bases. Trimming at V came to 5 bases and at J to 4 bases, leaving 7 bases not matched to a gene. The CDR3 has 15 amino acids. Germline CDR1 and CDR2: MNHEY and SVGAGI. Here the CDR3 reads CASSPQGGLNQPQHF. Written as DNA, the CDR3 is TGTGCCAGCAGTCCACAGGGGGGTTTGAATCAGCCCCAGCATTTT.

The genes are TRBV28 and TRBJ2-7; D may be TRBD2 (5 bases). Per the germline V gene, CDR1 is MDHEN and CDR2 is SYDVKM. The germline V and J ends were trimmed by 5 bases and 0 bases, with 14 bases remaining between them. This CDR3 region has 15 residues. This CDR3 is CASSIEGIGSYEQYF. The DNA for the CDR3 is TGTGCCAGCAGTATTGAGGGAATTGGCTCCTACGAGCAGTACTTC.

V usage is TRBV5-1 and J usage is TRBJ2-1, with 11 nucleotides matching TRBD2. CDR3 length: 18 residues. V was pared by 4 bases and J by 0 bases, with 9 bases of the junction left unmatched. Looked up from germline, CDR1 is SGHRS and CDR2 is YFSETQ. As DNA, the CDR3 is TGCGCCAGCAGCCCCCGTGCTAGCGGGGGGAGCTCCTACAATGAGCAGTTCTTC. It codes for CASSPRASGGSSYNEQFF.

The chain carries TRBV30 and TRBJ1-2; D not certain. This CDR3 spans 13 amino acids. The V end was cut by 7 bases, the J end by 8 bases, with 20 bases between. The germline CDR1 and CDR2 sequences are GTSNPN and SVGIG (reference sequence). The CDR3: CALHPVSAEGYTF. Written as DNA, the CDR3 is TGTGCCTTACACCCGGTCTCGGCGGAGGGCTACACCTTC.

The CDR3 bases are TGTGCCAGCAGCTTAGAAGCTCGGGGCTCCTACGAGCAGTACTTC. Translation: CASSLEARGSYEQYF. The chain uses TRBV11-2 and TRBJ2-7; maybe TRBD2 (5 bases). The V gene's germline CDR1 is SGHAT and CDR2 FQNNGV. Trimming removed 0 bases from V and 0 bases from J, with 9 bases in between. The CDR3 sequence is 15 residues long.

The rearrangement joins TRBV7-7 to TRBJ2-2; TRBD1 aligns across 8 bases. Germline V gives CDR1 SSHAT, CDR2 FNYEAQ (reference sequence). V shed 5 bases, J shed 6 bases, and the junction held 5 bases outside the gene matches. The CDR3 has 14 amino acids. The CDR3 reads CASSATGVPGELFF. The CDR3 DNA is TGTGCCAGCAGCGCGACAGGGGTCCCCGGGGAGCTGTTTTTT.

The chain joins TRBV6-5 to TRBJ2-7, with unresolved D. The CDR3 runs to 14 residues. Between the trimmed V and J ends, which lost 2 bases and 2 bases, there was a span of 10 bases. In germline, CDR1 is MNHEY, CDR2 SVGAGI. CDR3 DNA sequence: TGTGCCAGCAGTTACAACGGTGCCACCTACGAGCAGTACTTC. The encoded protein is CASSYNGATYEQYF.

The chain is built from TRBV2 and TRBJ2-2, with D perhaps TRBD2 (5 bases). The CDR3 runs to 14 residues. V dropped 8 bases and J dropped 7 bases, with 17 bases sitting between them. Germline V gene sequence: CDR1 SNHLY, CDR2 FYNNEI. The CDR3 DNA sequence: TGTGCCAGCTGGGATCGGGGATCGGGCGGGGAGCTGTTTTTT. This gives the protein CASWDRGSGGELFF.

This chain links TRBV27 with TRBJ2-3; the D is unclear. This CDR3 comprises 11 residues. Germline-derived CDR1 and CDR2 are MNHEY and SMNVEV (reference sequence). V dropped 3 bases and J dropped 7 bases, with 5 bases sitting between them. The CDR3 sequence: CASSLGYTQYF. The CDR3 DNA is TGTGCCAGCAGTTTGGGGTATACGCAGTATTTT.

The V call is TRBV7-2, the J call TRBJ2-1; weak D call: TRBD2 (5 bases). Between the trimmed V and J ends, which lost 3 bases and 0 bases, there was a span of 15 bases. The CDR3 length is 17 residues. Germline CDR1 reads SGHTA; CDR2 reads FQGNSA. The chain's CDR3 is CASSLAGPGSSYNEQFF. The CDR3 DNA follows: TGTGCCAGCAGCTTGGCCGGACCGGGAAGCTCCTACAATGAGCAGTTCTTC. Full variable domain (missing parts from reference TRBV7-2 and TRBJ2-1): GAGVSQSPSNKVTEKGKDVELRCDPISGHTALYWYRQSLGQGLEFLIYFQGNSAPDKSGLPSDRFSAERTGGSVSTLTIQRTQQEDSAVYLCASSLAGPGSSYNEQFFGPGTRLTVL.

V is TRBV6-5 and J is TRBJ1-2; 12 bases fit TRBD1. Losses at the gene ends were 2 bases for V and 3 bases for J; bases not matched to a gene: 4. Germline values: CDR1 MNHEY, CDR2 SVGAGI. The CDR3 spans 16 residues. The CDR3 DNA sequence: TGTGCCAGCAGTTACAGGGACAGGGGGCGCGACTATGGCTACACCTTC. This codes for CASSYRDRGRDYGYTF.

The chain links TRBV7-3 to TRBJ2-1; D possibly matches TRBD1 or TRBD2 (6 bases each). CDR3 size: 20 residues. CDR1 is SGHTA, CDR2 FQGTGA, per germline. The V and J ends lost 0 bases and 2 bases respectively, with 23 bases between them. In nucleotides, the CDR3 is TGTGCCAGCAGCTTAACAGGCCCCCGAGGGCGCGGGGACACCTACAATGAGCAGTTCTTC. Translation gives CASSLTGPRGRGDTYNEQFF.

The count of this clone is one. The gene calls are TRBV27 and TRBJ2-3, with 8 bases that match TRBD2. Trimming at V came to 0 bases and at J to 0 bases, leaving 8 bases not matched to a gene. Germline CDR1 is MNHEY and CDR2 is SMNVEV (reference sequence). The CDR3 sequence is 18 residues long. In DNA, the CDR3 is TGTGCCAGCAGTTTATCGACCCCTAGCGGGTCTAGCACAGATACGCAGTATTTT. It is translated as CASSLSTPSGSSTDTQYF.

The V gene is TRBV19, the J gene TRBJ2-7; D perhaps matches TRBD2 (7 bases). Trimming stripped 8 bases from V and 4 bases from J, with 24 bases between. The CDR3 sequence is 16 residues long. Germline V gene data show CDR1 as LNHDA and CDR2 as SQIVND (reference sequence). CDR3 DNA: TGTGCCAGTTCCCGGTCGGGGGGCGGCGGTTTATACGAGCAGTACTTC. Its translation: CASSRSGGGGLYEQYF.

The chain combines TRBV4-2 with TRBJ2-7; 7 nucleotides match TRBD2. Trimming at V came to 0 bases and at J to 0 bases, leaving 5 bases not matched to a gene. In germline, CDR1 is LGHNA, CDR2 YNFKEQ. The CDR3 covers 16 residues. CDR3 in amino acids: CASSQDRAGLSYEQYF. The DNA for the CDR3 is TGTGCCAGCAGCCAAGACCGAGCGGGGCTCTCCTACGAGCAGTACTTC.